In its sample, the clone carrying this T cell receptor (beta chain) was seen a few times. What it recognizes is unknown. This specimen belongs to a study of blood T cells in healthy people across ages. The study's findings and limits: Diversity figures based on one million T cells were deemed too low.

Per the germline V gene, CDR1 is MGHDK and CDR2 is SYGVNS. V lost 2 bases, J lost 1 base, and 8 bases lay in between. This CDR3 is 14 amino acids long. A second PCR, run for about 7 to 12 cycles, used a sample-barcoded 5' primer plus a J-beta primer mix. TCRdb ran MiXCR on the 5' RACE reads and lists one entry per CDR3 protein. The sample includes hundreds of thousands of distinct CDR3 sequences, more than 45% of them seen just once. There were at least 5.5 micrograms of total RNA extracted from every sample. This chain links TRBV25-1 with TRBJ1-1, with D unresolved. The receptor was isolated from a man between 25 and 39 years old in good health. The sequenced sample consisted of blood. The CDR3 bases are TGTGCCAGCAGTGAAAGTCTTGGGAACACTGAAGCTTTCTTT. Its protein product is CASSESLGNTEAFF.